This T cell receptor beta chain was sequenced for a study of regulatory T cells. Points from the study as a whole: Skewed V and J usage and few unique V-J pairs marked patient repertoires, most in Tregs. Hydrophobic residues at CDR3 positions 6 and 7 were enriched in conventional CD4+ T cells of CD3G-deficient patients.

Per the germline V gene, CDR1 is SGHRS and CDR2 is YFSETQ. V lost 0 bases and J lost 4; bases outside the gene matches: 5. The CDR3 sequence is 16 residues long. Regarding this clone: Its antigen is as yet unknown.

The primer mix had 52 TRBV and 13 TRBJ primers. Some clones are missing from TCRdb's copy, which holds only in-frame ones; the method was immunoSEQ multiplex PCR. In the table there are 30,000 to 40,000 clones, 89% of which are singletons. Every patient with CD3G deficiency had evidence of autoimmunity. At testing, patients were 2 to 39 years old, with reduced naive and increased memory T-cell proportions. Sorting split CD4+ cells into CD25-high CD127-low Tregs and CD25-low CD127-high conventional T cells. The sample consisted of conventional CD4+ T cells sorted from blood. This clonotype was obtained from a person in their late teens or twenties with CD3G deficiency. The chain combines TRBV5-1 with TRBJ2-3; 10 bases agree with TRBD2. CDR3 bases: TGCGCCAGCAGCTTGGCGCTAGCGGGGGCCTCAGATACGCAGTATTTT. Amino acid sequence: CASSLALAGASDTQYF.